Listed below are T cell receptor beta chains from one sample, sequenced in a study of glioma-infiltrating T cells after dendritic cell vaccination. This table comes from immunoSEQ multiplex PCR, and its TCRdb copy is limited to in-frame clones, with some not included. The table includes roughly 100,000 clones, nearly 90% detected once. The sample was blood, taken after dendritic cell vaccination. These receptor sequences come from a human donor with glioblastoma. Each CDR3 is given with its conserved first and last residue. The D gene is left open where the match is weak. Size is stated for part of the rows, as once, few or many counts, or as a class when the clone is expanded.

v_gene	d_gene	len	abundance	j_gene	CDR3nt	CDR3aa
TRBV20-1	.	11	.	TRBJ2-3	TGCAGTGCTAGATATACAGATACGCAGTATTTT	CSARYTDTQYF
TRBV5-1	TRBD1	16	.	TRBJ2-3	TGCGCCAGCAGCTATACGACAGGGATGGTAACAGATACGCAGTATTTT	CASSYTTGMVTDTQYF
TRBV5-1	TRBD1	16	.	TRBJ2-7	TGCGCCAGCAGACGGAGGCCGGGACAGGGGGCCTACGAGCAGTACTTC	CASRRRPGQGAYEQYF
TRBV6-5	TRBD2	15	.	TRBJ2-3	TGTGCCAGCAGTGTTAGCGGGGGGGGCACAGATACGCAGTATTTT	CASSVSGGGTDTQYF
TRBV7-2	TRBD1	14	.	TRBJ2-5	TGTGCCAGCAGCCCTCGGACAGGGGAGGAGACCCAGTACTTC	CASSPRTGEETQYF
TRBV6-5	.	13	few	TRBJ1-5	TGTGCCAGCAGTGCACAGTCCCATCAGCCCCAGCATTTT	CASSAQSHQPQHF
TRBV29-1	.	12	.	TRBJ1-3	TGCAGCGTGAGGGTAACTGGAAACACCATATATTTT	CSVRVTGNTIYF
TRBV4-2	.	15	.	TRBJ1-1	TGTGCCAGCAGGGCACCGCGGGGTTCGGCCACTGAAGCTTTCTTT	CASRAPRGSATEAFF
TRBV7-3	TRBD2	15	.	TRBJ2-3	TGTGCCAGCAGCCGTTCGGGGGGAAACACAGATACGCAGTATTTT	CASSRSGGNTDTQYF
TRBV6-1	.	14	.	TRBJ1-2	TGTGCCAGCAGCGAGGGACATTTGTTCTATGGCTACACCTTC	CASSEGHLFYGYTF
TRBV5-4	TRBD1	15	.	TRBJ1-5	TGTGCCAGCAGCTTGCCGGGACAGGTGAATCAGCCCCAGCATTTT	CASSLPGQVNQPQHF
TRBV19	.	12	.	TRBJ1-4	TGTGCCAGTAGTCCCAGACTGATGGAACTGTTTTTT	CASSPRLMELFF
TRBV7-2	.	14	once	TRBJ1-2	TGTGCCAGCGGGGGAGGGGCCTGGGACTATGGCTACACCTTC	CASGGGAWDYGYTF
TRBV9	.	14	.	TRBJ1-5	TGTGCCAGCAGCGTAGGCAGTATCAATCAGCCCCAGCATTTT	CASSVGSINQPQHF
TRBV11-2	TRBD1	16	.	TRBJ2-3	TGTGCCAGCAGCCTAACAGGGGCGAAAAGCACAGATACGCAGTATTTT	CASSLTGAKSTDTQYF
TRBV5-1	TRBD1	14	.	TRBJ1-2	TGCGCCAGCAGCTTAGGGGGGACAGGAGACGGCTACACCTTC	CASSLGGTGDGYTF
TRBV5-1	.	12	.	TRBJ2-3	TGCGCCAGCAGCTTGGCCGCAGATACGCAGTATTTT	CASSLAADTQYF
TRBV2	.	14	.	TRBJ2-7	TGTGCCAGCAGTGAACGGGGTCTCTCCTACGAGCAGTACTTC	CASSERGLSYEQYF
TRBV10-3	TRBD1	13	.	TRBJ1-4	TGTGCCATCAGTCAGGGGGCGCTTGAAAAACTGTTTTTT	CAISQGALEKLFF
TRBV6-5	TRBD2	14	.	TRBJ2-7	TGTGCCAGCAGCACTAGCGGGCAAAAAGCCGAGCAGTACTTC	CASSTSGQKAEQYF
TRBV15	TRBD2	16	.	TRBJ2-3	TGTGCCACCAGCAGAGACCTAGCGGGAGGGACAGATACGCAGTATTTT	CATSRDLAGGTDTQYF
TRBV13	TRBD1	16	.	TRBJ2-7	TGTGCCAGCAGCTTAGGCGGGGGGACAGGGGGCTACGAGCAGTACTTC	CASSLGGGTGGYEQYF
TRBV18	.	14	.	TRBJ2-7	TGTGCCAGCTCACTCTCGGGAGAGGCCTACGAGCAGTACTTC	CASSLSGEAYEQYF
TRBV4-1	TRBD1	16	.	TRBJ1-2	TGCGCCAGCAGCCAAGATATGACAGGGAGGATGGGGGGCTACACCTTC	CASSQDMTGRMGGYTF
TRBV11-3	TRBD1	14	once	TRBJ2-7	TGTGCCAGCAGCTTACCCGGACAGGGCTACGAGCAGTACTTC	CASSLPGQGYEQYF
TRBV5-6	.	12	.	TRBJ2-5	TGTGCCAGCAGCTTGACTGAAGAGACCCAGTACTTC	CASSLTEETQYF
TRBV18	TRBD2	15	.	TRBJ2-1	TGTGCCAGCTCACTGCTAGCGGGGGGGGATAGTGAGCAGTTCTTC	CASSLLAGGDSEQFF
TRBV2	TRBD2	13	once	TRBJ2-5	TGTGCCAGCCAGGGAGCGGGACAAGAGACCCAGTACTTC	CASQGAGQETQYF
TRBV2	TRBD2	15	.	TRBJ2-3	TGTGCCAGCAAAGGACTAGCGGGAGCGACAGATACGCAGTATTTT	CASKGLAGATDTQYF
TRBV2	.	14	.	TRBJ2-7	TGTGCCAGCAATCTCGATGACAAACCCTACGAGCAGTACTTC	CASNLDDKPYEQYF
TRBV5-4	TRBD1	16	.	TRBJ1-4	TGTGCCAGCAGCCCGGGGACAGGAACAACTAATGAAAAACTGTTTTTT	CASSPGTGTTNEKLFF
TRBV29-1	TRBD2	13	.	TRBJ2-3	TGCAGCGTTCGTACGGGAGGAGTAGATACGCAGTATTTT	CSVRTGGVDTQYF
TRBV19	.	15	few	TRBJ1-3	TGTGCCAGTAGTATAGTGGCAGACTCTGGAAACACCATATATTTT	CASSIVADSGNTIYF
TRBV7-8	.	17	.	TRBJ2-7	TGTGCCAGCAGCTCTTTTTCGGGGGGCGCCAGCTCCTACGAGCAGTACTTC	CASSSFSGGASSYEQYF
TRBV5-1	.	14	few	TRBJ2-5	TGCGCCAGCGGGTTCCAAAACGGGGGAGAGACCCAGTACTTC	CASGFQNGGETQYF
TRBV7-8	.	16	.	TRBJ2-3	TGTGCCAGCAGCTTAGCGAGTACTACCTCCGCAGATACGCAGTATTTT	CASSLASTTSADTQYF
TRBV5-6	.	14	.	TRBJ2-5	TGTGCCAGCAGTCCCCAACAGGGCCAAGAGACCCAGTACTTC	CASSPQQGQETQYF
TRBV5-1	.	17	.	TRBJ2-1	TGCGCCAGCAGCTTCCTTTCTCAGGGGAGCTCCTACAATGAGCAGTTCTTC	CASSFLSQGSSYNEQFF
TRBV7-2	.	15	.	TRBJ1-1	TGTGCCAGCAGCTTAGTTTCCGGGGGTTGGTCAGGAGCTTTCTTT	CASSLVSGGWSGAFF
TRBV2	.	11	.	TRBJ2-5	TGTGCCAGCAGGAGACAAGAGACCCAGTACTTC	CASRRQETQYF
TRBV11-2	TRBD2	15	.	TRBJ2-3	TGTGCCAGCAGCCTGCGGGGGGGAAACGCAGATACGCAGTATTTT	CASSLRGGNADTQYF
TRBV11-3	.	16	once	TRBJ2-7	TGTGCCAGCAGCCTGTCGGTAGACATAAACTCCTACGAGCAGTACTTC	CASSLSVDINSYEQYF
TRBV7-6	.	18	.	TRBJ1-4	TGTGCCAGCAGCCGAAGCCCCACCGCACTCTCCACTAATGAAAAACTGTTTTTT	CASSRSPTALSTNEKLFF
TRBV6-4	TRBD1	14	.	TRBJ1-6	TGTGCCAGCAGTCGGACAGGGCATCGTTCACCCCTCCACTTT	CASSRTGHRSPLHF
TRBV19	.	15	.	TRBJ2-7	TGTGCCAGTAGTGGCGCTGCCGAGGGGGACTACGAGCAGTACTTC	CASSGAAEGDYEQYF
TRBV11-2	.	17	.	TRBJ1-4	TGTGCCAGCAGCTTAGAGTTTTTGGGGGCGTGGGCTGAAAAACTGTTTTTT	CASSLEFLGAWAEKLFF
TRBV2	TRBD1	14	.	TRBJ1-1	TGTGCCAGCAGCCCAAGACAGGGGAGTACTGAAGCTTTCTTT	CASSPRQGSTEAFF
TRBV5-6	TRBD2	13	.	TRBJ2-7	TGTGCCAGCAGCTTGAGCGGAGCGGGGAGGCAGTACTTC	CASSLSGAGRQYF
TRBV6-1	.	15	.	TRBJ1-5	TGTGCCAGCAGTGAATCTCCCGGAGTTCGTCAGCCCCAGCATTTT	CASSESPGVRQPQHF
TRBV20-1	.	11	.	TRBJ2-1	TGCAGTGGGGGGGATCCCAATGAGCAGTTCTTC	CSGGDPNEQFF
TRBV7-6	.	15	.	TRBJ1-2	TGTGCCAGCAGCCGGGGGACGGGATTTAACTATGGCTACACCTTC	CASSRGTGFNYGYTF
TRBV6-5	TRBD1	14	.	TRBJ1-1	TGTGCCAGCAGTCCGGGGGACAGGGGTACTGAAGCTTTCTTT	CASSPGDRGTEAFF
TRBV18	.	16	.	TRBJ1-4	TGTGCCAGCTCACTCCGACAGTCGTCAACTAATGAAAAACTGTTTTTT	CASSLRQSSTNEKLFF
TRBV9	.	15	.	TRBJ1-1	TGTGCCAGCAGCGTAGGGGGAAGGGGTGTCACTGAAGCTTTCTTT	CASSVGGRGVTEAFF
TRBV9	.	13	.	TRBJ2-5	TGTGCCAGCAGCGTATCCGGCCAAGAGACCCAGTACTTC	CASSVSGQETQYF
TRBV10-3	.	13	.	TRBJ1-5	TGTGCCATAAGAGACGGAGAAAATCAGCCCCAGCATTTT	CAIRDGENQPQHF
TRBV6-5	TRBD1	16	.	TRBJ2-3	TGTGCCAGCAGTTTGCTAATGACAGGGAAGAGGGATACGCAGTATTTT	CASSLLMTGKRDTQYF